This T cell receptor (beta chain) was recorded in a study of blood T cells in healthy people across ages. Study conclusions and caveats: Unsorted PBMCs prevented conclusive naive versus antigen-experienced comparison.

V was pared by 6 bases and J by 1 base, with 12 bases between. There are 14 residues in the CDR3. Germline CDR1 reads MNHEY; CDR2 reads SMNVEV (reference sequence). Caucasian, healthy and from Russia, the donors were aged between about 6 and 90. Roughly 10 milliliters of peripheral blood were drawn from each donor. A second PCR of 7 to 11 cycles used a sample-barcoded 5' primer and a J-beta primer mix. Per sample, CDR3-containing paired-end reads numbered at least 2.5 million. From the 5' RACE reads, TCRdb called clonotypes with MiXCR, one entry per CDR3 protein. The sample holds roughly 830,000 distinct CDR3 sequences; 62% are singletons and the top ten take about a quarter. This clonotype has only one observation. What it binds is unknown.

The TCR sequence derives from a man younger than 40 in good health. The chain recombines TRBV27 with TRBJ1-2, with a tentative D call TRBD1 (5 bases). The sample was blood. In DNA, the CDR3 is TGTGCCAGCAGCGCCGGCGGGGGTAACTATGGCTACACCTTC. It translates to CASSAGGGNYGYTF.